This is a list of T cell receptor beta chains from one sample in a study of cytomegalovirus exposure and HLA in healthy donors. Profiling relied on immunoSEQ multiplex PCR, and the TCRdb table lists in-frame clones only, not all of them. Of 180,000 or so clones detected, roughly 74% appear once; the ten largest clones hold about 7.6%. The specimen was PBMCs. The receptor source for this set is a woman in her 40s in good health and CMV-seropositive. CDR3s include the opening cysteine and the closing phenylalanine or tryptophan. D genes are given only for firm matches. Clone size is not always given. Where it is, it says once, few, many or a class for expanded clones.

TRBV7-6,TRBJ2-1,TRBD2,.,TGTGCCAGCAGCTCAGAGCGGTCTAGCGGGAGGGGTTCTGAGCAGTTCTTC,CASSSERSSGRGSEQFF
TRBV29-1,TRBJ1-1,TRBD1,.,TGCAGCGCCCGGACAGGGAACGTAGCTTTCTTT,CSARTGNVAFF
TRBV6-5,TRBJ1-5,.,.,TGTGCCAGCAGGGACGGAGGTATGGGCAATCAGCCCCAGCATTTT,CASRDGGMGNQPQHF
TRBV30,TRBJ2-5,TRBD1,.,TGTGCCTGGCTTTCAGGGGGATCGCCGGAGACCCAGTACTTC,CAWLSGGSPETQYF
TRBV9,TRBJ2-3,.,.,TGTGCCAGCAGCGTAGCTGGGGCAGGGTCTACCACAGATACGCAGTATTTT,CASSVAGAGSTTDTQYF
TRBV29-1,TRBJ1-3,.,few,TGCAGCGTTGAGGTCGGGAACACCATATATTTT,CSVEVGNTIYF
TRBV2,TRBJ2-7,TRBD1,.,TGTGCCAGCAGTGAGTCAGGGACAGGGGCATACGAGCAGTACTTC,CASSESGTGAYEQYF
TRBV5-1,TRBJ2-3,TRBD2,.,TGCGCCAGCAGCTTACAGCCGGGACTAGCGGGAGAAACGGATACGCAGTATTTT,CASSLQPGLAGETDTQYF
TRBV4-2,TRBJ2-2,TRBD2,few,TGTGCCAGCAGCCAACTCGGGACTAGCGGATTTACCGGGGAGCTGTTTTTT,CASSQLGTSGFTGELFF
TRBV27,TRBJ2-1,.,few,TGTGCCAGCAGTTTAGGGTCTCTAGCTAGGAATGAGCAGTTCTTC,CASSLGSLARNEQFF
TRBV4-2,TRBJ1-5,.,.,TGTGCCAGCAGCCAAGATCCCACAGGGATAAGTCAGCCCCAGCATTTT,CASSQDPTGISQPQHF
TRBV5-4,TRBJ1-4,.,.,TGTGCCAGCAGCTTGGAACATCAAACTAATGAAAAACTGTTTTTT,CASSLEHQTNEKLFF
TRBV28,TRBJ2-7,TRBD1,.,TGTGCCAGCATCGGGGGGACAGGGGTCTACGAGCAGTACTTC,CASIGGTGVYEQYF
TRBV7-2,TRBJ1-1,.,.,TGTGCCAGCAGCTTAATTGGAGTGGAAGCTTTCTTT,CASSLIGVEAFF
TRBV29-1,TRBJ2-7,TRBD1,.,TGCAGCGTTGACGGGACAGGGGGGAGCTCCTACGAGCAGTACTTC,CSVDGTGGSSYEQYF
TRBV9,TRBJ2-7,TRBD2,.,TGTGCCAGCAGCCCCCAGCAGCGACTAGCGGGCGAGCAGTACTTC,CASSPQQRLAGEQYF
TRBV28,TRBJ1-1,.,.,TGTGCCAGCAATTCAGAGGGCAGAGTCGCTGAAGCTTTCTTT,CASNSEGRVAEAFF
TRBV29-1,TRBJ2-7,TRBD2,.,TGCAGCGTTGAGCGGGAGGGCCCCGGTTACGAGCAGTACTTC,CSVEREGPGYEQYF
TRBV29-1,TRBJ1-4,.,.,TGCAGCGTTGGTGGGCGAGAGGGAAAACTGTTTTTT,CSVGGREGKLFF
TRBV5-1,TRBJ2-1,.,.,TGCGCCAGCAGCTCTATTGGGCAGCAGGGTATGAATGAGCAGTTCTTC,CASSSIGQQGMNEQFF
TRBV7-3,TRBJ1-1,.,.,TGTGCCAGCAGCCTCACCACAGGGTTCACTGAAGCTTTCTTT,CASSLTTGFTEAFF
TRBV30,TRBJ1-6,.,few,TGTGCCTGGAGCGCCGGACAAAATAATTCACCCCTCCACTTT,CAWSAGQNNSPLHF
TRBV7-9,TRBJ2-6,TRBD1,.,TGTGCCAGCAGACCCGGGGACAGGGGGTTTGGGGCCAACGTCCTGACTTTC,CASRPGDRGFGANVLTF